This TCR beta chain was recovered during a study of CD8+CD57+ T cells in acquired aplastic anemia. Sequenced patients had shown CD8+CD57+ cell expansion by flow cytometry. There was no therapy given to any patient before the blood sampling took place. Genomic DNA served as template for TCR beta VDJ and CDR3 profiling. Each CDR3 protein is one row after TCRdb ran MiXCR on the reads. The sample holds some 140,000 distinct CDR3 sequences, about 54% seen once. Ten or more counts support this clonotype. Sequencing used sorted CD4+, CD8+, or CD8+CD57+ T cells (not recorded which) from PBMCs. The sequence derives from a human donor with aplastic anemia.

The CDR3 nucleotides are TGTGCCAGCAGCTCCATCGGGCGGATTTCCTACAATGAGCAGTTCTTC. It is translated as CASSSIGRISYNEQFF. This chain links TRBV7-9 with TRBJ2-1; D is ambiguous. Trimming stripped 4 bases from V and 1 base from J, with 14 bases between. Germline loops: CDR1 SEHNR, CDR2 FQNEAQ (reference sequence). This CDR3 is 16 amino acids long.